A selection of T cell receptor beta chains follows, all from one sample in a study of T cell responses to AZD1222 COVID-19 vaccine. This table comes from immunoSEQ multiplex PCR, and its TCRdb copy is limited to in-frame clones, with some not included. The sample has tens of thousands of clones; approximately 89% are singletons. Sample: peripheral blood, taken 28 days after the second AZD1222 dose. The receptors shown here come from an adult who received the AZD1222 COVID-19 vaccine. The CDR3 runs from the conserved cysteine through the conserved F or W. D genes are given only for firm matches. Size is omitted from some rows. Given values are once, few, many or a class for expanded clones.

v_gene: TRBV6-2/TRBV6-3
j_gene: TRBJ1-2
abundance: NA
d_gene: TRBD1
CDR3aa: CASSPRGRGESSGGYTF
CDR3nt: TGTGCCAGCAGCCCTCGGGGCAGGGGGGAATCTTCTGGTGGCTACACCTTC

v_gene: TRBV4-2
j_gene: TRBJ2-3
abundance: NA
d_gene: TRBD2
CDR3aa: CASSRAKGLNTDTQYF
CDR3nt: TGTGCCAGCAGCCGGGCCAAGGGACTAAACACAGATACGCAGTATTTT

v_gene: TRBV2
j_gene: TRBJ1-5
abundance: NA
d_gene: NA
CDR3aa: CASSEGGAGNQPQHF
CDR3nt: TGTGCCAGCAGTGAAGGGGGGGCGGGCAATCAGCCCCAGCATTTT

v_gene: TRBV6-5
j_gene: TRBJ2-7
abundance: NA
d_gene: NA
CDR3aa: CASTGTIHNSYEQYF
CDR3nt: TGTGCCAGTACCGGGACCATCCATAATTCCTACGAGCAGTACTTC

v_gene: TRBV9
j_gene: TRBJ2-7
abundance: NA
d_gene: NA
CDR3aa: CASSVEAGSSYEQYF
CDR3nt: TGTGCCAGCAGCGTAGAGGCGGGGAGCTCCTACGAGCAGTACTTC

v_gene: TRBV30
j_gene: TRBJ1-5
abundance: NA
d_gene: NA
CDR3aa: CAWSPDRQPQHF
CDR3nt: TGTGCCTGGAGTCCTGACAGACAGCCCCAGCATTTT

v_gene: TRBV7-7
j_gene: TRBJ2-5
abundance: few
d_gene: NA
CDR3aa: CASSLASGSNLQETQYF
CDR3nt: TGTGCCAGCAGCTTAGCTAGCGGAAGCAACCTCCAAGAGACCCAGTACTTC

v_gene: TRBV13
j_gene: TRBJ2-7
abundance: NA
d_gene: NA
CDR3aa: CASSLSSWEQYF
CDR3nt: TGTGCCAGCAGCTTATCTAGCTGGGAGCAGTACTTC

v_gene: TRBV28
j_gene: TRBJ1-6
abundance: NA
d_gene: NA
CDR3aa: CASSERRGDSPLHF
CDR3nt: TGTGCCAGCAGCGAGCGCCGGGGGGATTCACCCCTCCACTTT

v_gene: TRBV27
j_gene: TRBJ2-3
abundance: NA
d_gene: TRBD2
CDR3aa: CASSFGGGTDTQYF
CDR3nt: TGTGCCAGCAGTTTTGGGGGGGGCACAGATACGCAGTATTTT

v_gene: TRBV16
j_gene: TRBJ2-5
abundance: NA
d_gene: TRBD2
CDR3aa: CASSQRGVAGPETQYF
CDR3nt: TGTGCCAGCAGCCAACGGGGGGTAGCGGGACCAGAGACCCAGTACTTC

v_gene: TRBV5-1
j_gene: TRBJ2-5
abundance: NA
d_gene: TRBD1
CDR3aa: CASSLVQGAETQYF
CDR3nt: TGCGCCAGCAGCTTGGTGCAGGGGGCTGAGACCCAGTACTTC

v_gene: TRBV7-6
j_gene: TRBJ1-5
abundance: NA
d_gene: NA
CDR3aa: CASSLGTSNVGQPQHF
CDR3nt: TGTGCCAGCAGCTTGGGGACTTCAAACGTAGGGCAGCCCCAGCATTTT

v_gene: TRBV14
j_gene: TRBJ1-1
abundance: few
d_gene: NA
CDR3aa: CASSPGQLLAPEAFF
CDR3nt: TGTGCCAGCAGCCCCGGACAGCTCCTAGCACCTGAAGCTTTCTTT

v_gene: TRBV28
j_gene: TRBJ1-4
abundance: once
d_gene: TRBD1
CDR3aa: CASNRGQSNEKLFF
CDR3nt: TGTGCCAGCAATAGGGGACAGAGTAATGAAAAACTGTTTTTT

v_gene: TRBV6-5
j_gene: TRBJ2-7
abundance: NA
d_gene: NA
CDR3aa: CASSSGVEQYF
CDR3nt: TGTGCCAGCAGCTCAGGGGTGGAGCAGTACTTC

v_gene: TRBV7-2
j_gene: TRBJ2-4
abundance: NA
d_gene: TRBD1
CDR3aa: CASSRDRGDIQYF
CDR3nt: TGTGCCAGCAGCCGGGACAGGGGAGACATTCAGTACTTC

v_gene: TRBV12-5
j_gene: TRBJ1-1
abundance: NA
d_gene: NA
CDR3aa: CASGSQAEAFF
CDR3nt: TGTGCTAGTGGTTCCCAGGCTGAAGCTTTCTTT

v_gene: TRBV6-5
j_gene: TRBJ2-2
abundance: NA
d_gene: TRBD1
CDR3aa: CASRQTGTNTGELFF
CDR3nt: TGTGCCAGCAGACAGACAGGGACGAACACCGGGGAGCTGTTTTTT

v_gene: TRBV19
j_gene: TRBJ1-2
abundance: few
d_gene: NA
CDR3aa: CASSPGRGYGYTF
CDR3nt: TGTGCCAGTAGTCCCGGACGGGGGTATGGCTACACCTTC

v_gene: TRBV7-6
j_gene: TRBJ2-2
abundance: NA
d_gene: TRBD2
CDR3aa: CASSPIAGANTGELFF
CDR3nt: TGTGCCAGCAGCCCCATCGCGGGAGCGAACACCGGGGAGCTGTTTTTT

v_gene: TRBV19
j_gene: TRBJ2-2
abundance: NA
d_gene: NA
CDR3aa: CASTLLRNTGELFF
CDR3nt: TGTGCCAGTACCCTTCTAAGGAACACCGGGGAGCTGTTTTTT

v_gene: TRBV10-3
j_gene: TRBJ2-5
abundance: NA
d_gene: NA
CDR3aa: CAPSTGETQYF
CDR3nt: TGTGCCCCCTCGACAGGCGAGACCCAGTACTTC

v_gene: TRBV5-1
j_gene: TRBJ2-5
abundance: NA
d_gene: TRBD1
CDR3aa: CASSSETGYQETQYF
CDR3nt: TGCGCCAGCAGCTCCGAGACAGGGTACCAAGAGACCCAGTACTTC

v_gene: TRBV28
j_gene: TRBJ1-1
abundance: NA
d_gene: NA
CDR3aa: CASKLMNTEAFF
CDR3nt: TGTGCCAGCAAGCTTATGAACACTGAAGCTTTCTTT

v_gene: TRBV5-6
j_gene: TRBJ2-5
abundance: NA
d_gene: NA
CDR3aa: CASSLPLGRGQGETQYF
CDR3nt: TGTGCCAGCAGCTTGCCCCTCGGGAGGGGGCAGGGAGAGACCCAGTACTTC